This T cell receptor (beta chain) was recovered during a study of cytomegalovirus exposure and HLA in healthy donors. Study-level results: Around 160 TCR beta chains were listed as cytomegalovirus-associated.

A remark on this clone: Its antigen is unknown.

Donors came from a validation cohort of approximately 110 subjects, distinct from the first 666-subject cohort. The length of the CDR3 is 19 residues. Per the germline V gene, CDR1 is SGHDN and CDR2 is FVKESK. The J segment lost 0 bases and the V segment lost 3 bases, leaving 7 bases of the junction unmatched. The assay was immunoSEQ multiplex PCR, and TCRdb's table has in-frame clones only and misses some. Here the sample spans 120,000 to 150,000 clones, around 90% being singletons. Specimen: PBMCs. The chain joins TRBV14 to TRBJ2-1, with TRBD2 matching 14 bases. This clonotype was sampled from a man in his late teens or twenties in good health and CMV-seropositive. CDR3 in DNA: TGTGCCAGCAGCCAGCGACTAGCGGGAGGGACTAGCTCCTACAATGAGCAGTTCTTC. Its translation: CASSQRLAGGTSSYNEQFF.